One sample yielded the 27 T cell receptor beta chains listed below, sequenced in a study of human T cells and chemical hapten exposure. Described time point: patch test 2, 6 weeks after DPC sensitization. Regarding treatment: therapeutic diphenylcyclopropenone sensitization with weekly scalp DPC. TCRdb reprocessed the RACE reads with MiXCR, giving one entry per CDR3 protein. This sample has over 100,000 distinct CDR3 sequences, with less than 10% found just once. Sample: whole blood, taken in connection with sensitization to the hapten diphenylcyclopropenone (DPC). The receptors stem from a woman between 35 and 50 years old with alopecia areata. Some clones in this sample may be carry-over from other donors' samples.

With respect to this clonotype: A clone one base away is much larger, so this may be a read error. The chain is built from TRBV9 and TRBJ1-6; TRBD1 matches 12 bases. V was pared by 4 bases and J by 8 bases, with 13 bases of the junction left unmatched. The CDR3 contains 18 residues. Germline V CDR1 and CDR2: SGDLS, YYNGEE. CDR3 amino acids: CASSLSGTGGPRDSPLHF. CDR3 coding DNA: TGTGCCAGCAGCCTTAGCGGGACAGGGGGCCCGAGAGATTCACCCCTCCACTTT.

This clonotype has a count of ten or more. The CDR3 reads CASSLGGQLSYNSPLHF. CDR3 nucleotides: TGTGCCAGCAGCTTAGGGGGACAGCTCTCCTATAATTCACCCCTCCACTTT. The rearrangement uses TRBV5-4 and TRBJ1-6, with 7 positions matching TRBD1. This CDR3 contains 17 residues. Germline loops: CDR1 SGHNT, CDR2 YYREEE (reference sequence). J lost 0 bases, V lost 2 bases, and 5 bases had no gene match. The full variable domain, with the rest looked up from reference TRBV5-4 and TRBJ1-6, is ETGVTQSPTHLIKTRGQQVTLRCSSQSGHNTVSWYQQALGQGPQFIFQYYREEENGRGNFPPRFSGLQFPNYSSELNVNALELDDSALYLCASSLGGQLSYNSPLHFGNGTRLTVT.

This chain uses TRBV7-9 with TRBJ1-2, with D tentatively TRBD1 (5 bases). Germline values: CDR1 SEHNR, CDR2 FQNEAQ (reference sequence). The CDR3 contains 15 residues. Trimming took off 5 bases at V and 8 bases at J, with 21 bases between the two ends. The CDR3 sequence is CASSRARQLGEGYTF. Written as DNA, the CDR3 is TGTGCCAGCAGCAGAGCCAGACAGCTGGGGGAAGGCTACACCTTC.

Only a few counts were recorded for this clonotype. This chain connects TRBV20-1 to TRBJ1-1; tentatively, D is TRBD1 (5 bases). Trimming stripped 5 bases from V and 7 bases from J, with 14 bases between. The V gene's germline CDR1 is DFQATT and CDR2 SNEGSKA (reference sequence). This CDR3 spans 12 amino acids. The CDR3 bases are TGCAGTGCTCGACAGTCATCCCTTGAAGCTTTCTTT. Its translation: CSARQSSLEAFF.

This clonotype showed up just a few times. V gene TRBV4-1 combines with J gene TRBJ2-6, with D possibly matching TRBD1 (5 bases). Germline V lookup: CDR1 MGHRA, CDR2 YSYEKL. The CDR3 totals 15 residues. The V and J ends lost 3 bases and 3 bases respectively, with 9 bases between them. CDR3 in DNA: TGCGCCAGCAGCCACCAGGGTAGTGGGGCCAACGTCCTGACTTTC. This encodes CASSHQGSGANVLTF.

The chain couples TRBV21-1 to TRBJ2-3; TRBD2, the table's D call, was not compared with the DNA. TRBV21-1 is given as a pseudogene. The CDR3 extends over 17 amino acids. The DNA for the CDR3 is TGTGCCAGCAGCACTCATAGCGGGGGGATAAGCACAGATACGCAGTATTTT. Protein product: CASSTHSGGISTDTQYF.

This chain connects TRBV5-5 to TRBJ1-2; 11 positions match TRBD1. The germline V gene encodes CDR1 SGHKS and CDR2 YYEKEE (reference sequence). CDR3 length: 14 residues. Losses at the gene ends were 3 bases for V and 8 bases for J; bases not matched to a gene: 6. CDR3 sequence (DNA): TGTGCCAGCAGCTCCGGACAGGGGGCAAGCGGCTACACCTTC. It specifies CASSSGQGASGYTF. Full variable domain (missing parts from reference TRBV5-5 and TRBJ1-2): DAGVTQSPTHLIKTRGQQVTLRCSPISGHKSVSWYQQVLGQGPQFIFQYYEKEERGRGNFPDRFSARQFPNYSSELNVNALLLGDSALYLCASSSGQGASGYTFGSGTRLTVV.

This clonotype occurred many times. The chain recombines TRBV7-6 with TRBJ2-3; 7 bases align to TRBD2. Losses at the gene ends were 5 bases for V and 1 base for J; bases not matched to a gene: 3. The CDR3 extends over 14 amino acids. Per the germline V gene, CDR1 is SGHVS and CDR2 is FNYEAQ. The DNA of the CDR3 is TGTGCCAGCAGCCCGGCGGGGGGCACAGATACGCAGTATTTT. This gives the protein CASSPAGGTDTQYF.

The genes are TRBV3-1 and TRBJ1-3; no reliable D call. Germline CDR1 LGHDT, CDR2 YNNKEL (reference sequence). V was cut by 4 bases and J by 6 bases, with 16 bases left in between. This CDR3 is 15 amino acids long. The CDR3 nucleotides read TGTGCCAGCAGCCCTGGCTGGGCGCTTGAAAACACCATATATTTT. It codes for CASSPGWALENTIYF.

The CDR3 spells CASSFNSGANVLTF. For the CDR3, the DNA is TGTGCCAGCAGCTTTAACTCTGGGGCCAACGTCCTGACTTTC. V and J are TRBV7-6 and TRBJ2-6; D call uncertain. The V end lost 3 bases, the J end lost 0 bases, and 3 bases lay between the germline ends. CDR1 is SGHVS, CDR2 FNYEAQ, per germline. The length of the CDR3 is 14 residues.

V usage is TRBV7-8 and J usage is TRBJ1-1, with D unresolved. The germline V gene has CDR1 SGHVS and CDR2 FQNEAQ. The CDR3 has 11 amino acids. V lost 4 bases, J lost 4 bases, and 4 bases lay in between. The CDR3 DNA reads TGTGCCAGCAGCTCTCTCACTGAAGCTTTCTTT. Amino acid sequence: CASSSLTEAFF.

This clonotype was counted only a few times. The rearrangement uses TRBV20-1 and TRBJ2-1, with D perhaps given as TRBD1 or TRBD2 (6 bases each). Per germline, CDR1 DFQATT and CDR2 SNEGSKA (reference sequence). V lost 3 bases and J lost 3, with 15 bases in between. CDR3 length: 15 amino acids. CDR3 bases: TGCAGTGCTAGGGGGGCAGGGAGGATCTACAATGAGCAGTTCTTC. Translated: CSARGAGRIYNEQFF.

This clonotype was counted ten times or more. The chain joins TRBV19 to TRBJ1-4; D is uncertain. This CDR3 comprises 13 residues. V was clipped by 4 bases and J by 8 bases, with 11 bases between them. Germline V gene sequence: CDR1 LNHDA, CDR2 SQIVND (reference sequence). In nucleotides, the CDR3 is TGTGCCAGTAGTAGCGAGAGAGGAGAAAAACTGTTTTTT. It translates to CASSSERGEKLFF.

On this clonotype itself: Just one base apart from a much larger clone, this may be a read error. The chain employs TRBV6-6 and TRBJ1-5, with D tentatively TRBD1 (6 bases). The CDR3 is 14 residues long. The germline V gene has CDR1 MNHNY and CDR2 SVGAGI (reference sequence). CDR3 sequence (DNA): TGTGCCAGCAGTGGTGGACAGATCAATCAGCCCCGGCATTTT. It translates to CASSGGQINQPRHF.

This CDR3 reads CASSQRTTLGRYEKLFF. CDR3 sequence (DNA): TGTGCCAGCAGCCAACGGACAACCCTAGGACGGTATGAAAAACTGTTTTTT. This chain links TRBV12-3 or TRBV12-4 with TRBJ1-4, with D possibly TRBD1 on 5 matching bases. V was pared by 6 bases and J by 6 bases, with 23 bases between. The CDR3 is 17 amino acids.

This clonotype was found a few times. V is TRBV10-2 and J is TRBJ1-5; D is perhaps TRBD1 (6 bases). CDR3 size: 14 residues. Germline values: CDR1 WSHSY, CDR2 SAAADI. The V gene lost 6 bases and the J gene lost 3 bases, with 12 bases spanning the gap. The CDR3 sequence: CASSPAGVNQPQHF. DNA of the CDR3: TGCGCCAGCAGCCCGGCAGGGGTCAATCAGCCCCAGCATTTT.

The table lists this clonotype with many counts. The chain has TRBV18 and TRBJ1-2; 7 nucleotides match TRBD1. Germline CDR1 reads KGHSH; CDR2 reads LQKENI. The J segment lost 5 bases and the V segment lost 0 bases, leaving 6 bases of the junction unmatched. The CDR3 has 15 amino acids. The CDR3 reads CASSPPGTALYGYTF. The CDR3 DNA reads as TGTGCCAGCTCACCACCGGGGACAGCTTTATATGGCTACACCTTC.

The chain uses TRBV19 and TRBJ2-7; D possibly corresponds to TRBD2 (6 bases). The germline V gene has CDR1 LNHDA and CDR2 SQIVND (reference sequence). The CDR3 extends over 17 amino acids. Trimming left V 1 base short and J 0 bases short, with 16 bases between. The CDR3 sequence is CASSIARSGSFSYEQYF. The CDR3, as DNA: TGTGCCAGTAGTATAGCGCGCAGCGGGTCCTTCTCCTACGAGCAGTACTTC.

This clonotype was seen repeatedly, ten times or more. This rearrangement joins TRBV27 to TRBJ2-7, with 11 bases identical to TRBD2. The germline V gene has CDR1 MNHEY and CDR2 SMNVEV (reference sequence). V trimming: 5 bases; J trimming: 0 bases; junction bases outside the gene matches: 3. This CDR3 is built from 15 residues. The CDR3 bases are TGTGCCAGCAGTAGGGGACTAGCGGTCTCCTACGAGCAGTACTTC. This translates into CASSRGLAVSYEQYF.

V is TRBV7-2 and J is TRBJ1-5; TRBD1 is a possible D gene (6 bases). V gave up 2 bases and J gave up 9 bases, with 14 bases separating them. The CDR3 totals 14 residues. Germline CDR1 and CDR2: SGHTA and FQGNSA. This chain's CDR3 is CASSLTTGTAPQHF. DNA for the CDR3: TGTGCCAGCAGCTTAACCACAGGGACGGCGCCCCAGCATTTT.

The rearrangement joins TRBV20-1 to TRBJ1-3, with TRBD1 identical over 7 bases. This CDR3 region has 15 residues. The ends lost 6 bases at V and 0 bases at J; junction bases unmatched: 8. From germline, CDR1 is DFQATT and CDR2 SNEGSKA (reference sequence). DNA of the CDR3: TGCAGTGCCCCTTGGACAGGCAACTCTGGAAACACCATATATTTT. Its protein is CSAPWTGNSGNTIYF.

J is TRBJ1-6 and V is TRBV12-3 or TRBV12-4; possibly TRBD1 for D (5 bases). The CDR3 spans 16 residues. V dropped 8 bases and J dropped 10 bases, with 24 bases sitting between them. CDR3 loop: CASSLALDIMGSPLHF. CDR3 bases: TGTGCCAGCTCGCTGGCTCTGGACATAATGGGGTCACCCCTCCACTTT.

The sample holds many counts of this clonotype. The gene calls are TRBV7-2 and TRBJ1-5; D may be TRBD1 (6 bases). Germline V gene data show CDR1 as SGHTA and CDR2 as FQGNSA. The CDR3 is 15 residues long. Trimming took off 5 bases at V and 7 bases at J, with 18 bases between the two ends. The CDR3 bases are TGTGCCAGCAGCCCAAAACAGGGAACGGGCCAGCCCCAGCATTTT. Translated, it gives CASSPKQGTGQPQHF.

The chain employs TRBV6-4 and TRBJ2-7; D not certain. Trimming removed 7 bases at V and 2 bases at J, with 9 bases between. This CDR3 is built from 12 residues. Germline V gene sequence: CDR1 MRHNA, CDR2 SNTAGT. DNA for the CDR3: TGTGCCAGCACCACTCACACCTACGAGCAGTACTTC. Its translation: CASTTHTYEQYF.

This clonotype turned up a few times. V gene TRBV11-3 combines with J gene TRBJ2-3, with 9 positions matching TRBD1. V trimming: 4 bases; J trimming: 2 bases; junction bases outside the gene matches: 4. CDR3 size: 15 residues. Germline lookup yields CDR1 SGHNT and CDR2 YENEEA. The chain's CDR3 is CASSSGQGHTDTQYF. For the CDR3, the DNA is TGTGCCAGCAGCTCGGGACAGGGTCACACAGATACGCAGTATTTT.

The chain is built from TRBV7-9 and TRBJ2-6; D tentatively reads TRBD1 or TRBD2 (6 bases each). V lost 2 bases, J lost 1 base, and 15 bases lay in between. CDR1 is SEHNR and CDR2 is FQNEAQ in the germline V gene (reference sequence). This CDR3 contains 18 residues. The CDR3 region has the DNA TGTGCCAGCAGCTTAAGGAGGGGGACGGAGTCTGGGGCCAACGTCCTGACTTTC. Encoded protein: CASSLRRGTESGANVLTF.

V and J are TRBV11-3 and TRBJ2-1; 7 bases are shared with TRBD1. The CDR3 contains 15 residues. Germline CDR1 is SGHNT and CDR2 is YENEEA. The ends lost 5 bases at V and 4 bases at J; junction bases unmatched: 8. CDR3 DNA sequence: TGTGCCAGCAGCCCCGGCGGACAGGAGTACAATGAGCAGTTCTTC. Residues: CASSPGGQEYNEQFF.